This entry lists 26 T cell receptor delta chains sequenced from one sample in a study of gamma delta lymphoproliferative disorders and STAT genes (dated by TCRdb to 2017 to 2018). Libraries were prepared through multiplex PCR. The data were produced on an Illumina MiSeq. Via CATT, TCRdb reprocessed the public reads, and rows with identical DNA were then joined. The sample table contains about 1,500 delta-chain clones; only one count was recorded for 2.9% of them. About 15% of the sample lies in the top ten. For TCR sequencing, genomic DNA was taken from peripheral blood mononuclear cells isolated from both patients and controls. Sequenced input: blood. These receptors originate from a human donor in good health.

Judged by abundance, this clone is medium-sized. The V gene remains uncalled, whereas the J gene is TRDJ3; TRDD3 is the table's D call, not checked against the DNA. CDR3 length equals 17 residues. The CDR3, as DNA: TGTGCCTCTGGGGGGGGGGAGAGCTCCTGGGACACCCGACAGATGTTTTTC. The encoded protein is CASGGGESSWDTRQMFF.

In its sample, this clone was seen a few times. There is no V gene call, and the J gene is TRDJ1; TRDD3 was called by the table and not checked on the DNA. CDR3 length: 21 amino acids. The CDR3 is CASLCLPPPRDGPGYTDKLIF. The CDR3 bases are TGTGCTTCATTGTGCCTTCCCCCCCCCAGGGATGGGCCGGGATACACCGATAAACTCATCTTT.

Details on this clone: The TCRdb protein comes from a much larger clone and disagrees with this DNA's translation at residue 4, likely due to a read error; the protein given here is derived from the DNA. The CDR3 DNA reads as TGTGCCTGTGGCACTGTAGGTACTGGGGGGTCCGATAAACTCATCTTT. Its protein is CACGTVGTGGSDKLIF. V gene TRDV2 combines with J gene TRDJ1; 8 bases match TRDD3. CDR1 and CDR2 (germline): GEAIGNYY, EKD. The CDR3 contains 16 residues. With V trimmed by 5 bases and J by 3 bases, 13 bases remained unmatched.

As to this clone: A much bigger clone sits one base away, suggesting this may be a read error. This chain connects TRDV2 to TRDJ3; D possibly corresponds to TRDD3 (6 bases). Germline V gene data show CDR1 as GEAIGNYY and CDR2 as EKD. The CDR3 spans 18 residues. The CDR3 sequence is CACDTAEGGSWGTRQMFF. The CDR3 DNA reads TGTGCCTGTGACACCGCTGAAGGAGGCTCCTGGGGCACCCGACAGATGTTTTTC.

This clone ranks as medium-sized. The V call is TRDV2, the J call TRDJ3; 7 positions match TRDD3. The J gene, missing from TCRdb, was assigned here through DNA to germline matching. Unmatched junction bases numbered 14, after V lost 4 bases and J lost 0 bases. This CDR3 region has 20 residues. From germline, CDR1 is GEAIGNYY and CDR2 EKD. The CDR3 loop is CACDGPAGGSSSWDTRQMFF. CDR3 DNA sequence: TGTGCCTGTGATGGACCGGCGGGGGGATCATCCTCCTGGGACACCCGACAGATGTTTTTC.

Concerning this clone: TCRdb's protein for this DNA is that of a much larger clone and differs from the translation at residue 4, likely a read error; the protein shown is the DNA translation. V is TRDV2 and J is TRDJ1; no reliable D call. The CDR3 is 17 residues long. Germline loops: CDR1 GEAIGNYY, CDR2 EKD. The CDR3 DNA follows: TGTGCCTGTGGCACCGTCACCGTACTACAGTACACCGATAAACTCATCTTT. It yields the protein CACGTVTVLQYTDKLIF.

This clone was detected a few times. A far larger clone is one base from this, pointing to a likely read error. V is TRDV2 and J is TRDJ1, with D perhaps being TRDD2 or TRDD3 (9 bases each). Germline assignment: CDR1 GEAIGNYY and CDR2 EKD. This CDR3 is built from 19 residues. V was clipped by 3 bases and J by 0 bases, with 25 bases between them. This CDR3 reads CACDALPTGDTGYTDKLIF. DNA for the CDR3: TGTGCCTGTGACGCCCTTCCTACGGGGGATACTGGGTACACCGATAAACTCATCTTT.

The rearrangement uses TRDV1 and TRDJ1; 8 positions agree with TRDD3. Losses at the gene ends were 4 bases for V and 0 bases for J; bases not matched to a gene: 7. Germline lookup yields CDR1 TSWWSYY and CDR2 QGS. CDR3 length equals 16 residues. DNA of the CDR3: TGTGCTCTTGGGGTTCTACTGGGGGGGTACACCGATAAACTCATCTTT. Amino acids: CALGVLLGGYTDKLIF.

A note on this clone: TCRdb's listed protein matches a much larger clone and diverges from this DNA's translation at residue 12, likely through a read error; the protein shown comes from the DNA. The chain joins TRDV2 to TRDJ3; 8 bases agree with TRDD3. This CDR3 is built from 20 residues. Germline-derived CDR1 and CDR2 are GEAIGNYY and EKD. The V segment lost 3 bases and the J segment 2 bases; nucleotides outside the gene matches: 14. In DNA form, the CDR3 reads TGTGCCTGTGACGCCGGTACTGGGGGCCTAAGCCCCTGGGACACCCGACAGATGTTTTTC. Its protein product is CACDAGTGGLSPWDTRQMFF.

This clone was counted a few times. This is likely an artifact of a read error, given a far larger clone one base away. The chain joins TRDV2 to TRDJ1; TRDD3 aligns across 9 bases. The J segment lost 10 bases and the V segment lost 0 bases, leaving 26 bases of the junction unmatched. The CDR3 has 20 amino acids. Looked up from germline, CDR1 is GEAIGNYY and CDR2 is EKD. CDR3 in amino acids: CACDTGFGLGIREGTQGLIF. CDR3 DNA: TGTGCCTGTGACACCGGATTTGGCTTGGGGATACGCGAGGGGACGCAGGGACTCATCTTT.

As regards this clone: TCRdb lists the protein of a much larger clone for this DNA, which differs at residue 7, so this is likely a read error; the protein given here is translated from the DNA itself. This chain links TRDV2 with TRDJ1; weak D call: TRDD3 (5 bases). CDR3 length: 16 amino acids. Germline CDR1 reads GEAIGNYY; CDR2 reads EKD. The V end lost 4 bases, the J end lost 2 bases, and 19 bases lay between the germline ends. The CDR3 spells CACDPLRDLSTDKLIF. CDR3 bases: TGTGCCTGTGATCCACTGAGGGATTTGTCGACCGATAAACTCATCTTT.

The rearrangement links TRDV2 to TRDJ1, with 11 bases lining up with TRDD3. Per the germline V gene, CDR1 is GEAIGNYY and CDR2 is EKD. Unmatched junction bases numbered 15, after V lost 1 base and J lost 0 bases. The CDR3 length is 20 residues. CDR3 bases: TGTGCCTGTGACACTCTGGGGGATACACCCGACCACTCGTACACCGATAAACTCATCTTT. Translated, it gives CACDTLGDTPDHSYTDKLIF.

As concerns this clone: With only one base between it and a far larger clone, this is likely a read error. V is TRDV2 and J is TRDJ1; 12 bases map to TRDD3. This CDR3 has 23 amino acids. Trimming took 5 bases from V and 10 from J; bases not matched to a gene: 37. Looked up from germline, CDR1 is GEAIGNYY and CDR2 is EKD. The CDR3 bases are TGTGCCTGTGTTCCCCACACCTTCCCCCGTACTGGGGGATACATTTCCCAAAAGTATAGACTCATCTTT. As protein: CACVPHTFPRTGGYISQKYRLIF.

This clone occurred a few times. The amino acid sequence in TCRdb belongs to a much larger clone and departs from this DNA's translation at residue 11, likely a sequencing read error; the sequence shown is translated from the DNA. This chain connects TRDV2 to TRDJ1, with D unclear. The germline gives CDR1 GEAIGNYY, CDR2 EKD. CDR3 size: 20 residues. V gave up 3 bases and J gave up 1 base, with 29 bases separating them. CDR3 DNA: TGTGCCTGTGACGTCCATTACCCGATCGTAAGGGCCCACCGCACCGATAAACTCATCTTT. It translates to CACDVHYPIVRAHRTDKLIF.

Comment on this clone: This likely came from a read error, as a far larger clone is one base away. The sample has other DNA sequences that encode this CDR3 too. CDR3 sequence: CACDILGDSLYTDKLIF. The CDR3 DNA sequence: TGTGCCTGTGACATCTTGGGGGATAGCCTGTACACTGATAAACTCATCTTT. The chain joins TRDV2 to TRDJ1, with 9 bases that match TRDD3. CDR1 is GEAIGNYY, CDR2 EKD, per germline. There are 17 residues in the CDR3.

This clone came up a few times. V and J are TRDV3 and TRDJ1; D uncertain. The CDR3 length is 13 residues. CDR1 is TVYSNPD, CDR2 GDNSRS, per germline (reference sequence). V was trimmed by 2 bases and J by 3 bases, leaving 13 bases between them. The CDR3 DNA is TGTGCCTTTTTGAAGACGTCTCCCGATAAACTCATCTTT. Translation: CAFLKTSPDKLIF. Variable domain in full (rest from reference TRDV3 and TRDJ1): CDKVTQSSPDQTVASGSEVVLLCTYDTVYSNPDLFWYRIRPDYSFQFVFYGDNSRSEGADFTQGRFSVKHILTQKAFHLVISPVRTEDSATYYCAFLKTSPDKLIFGKGTRVTVEP.

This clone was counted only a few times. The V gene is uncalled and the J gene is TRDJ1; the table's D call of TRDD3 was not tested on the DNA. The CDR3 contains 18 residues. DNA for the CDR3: TGTGCTTCATTGTGCCTTCCTACCCTCGGGGTAATTTACGATAAACTCATCTTT. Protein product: CASLCLPTLGVIYDKLIF.

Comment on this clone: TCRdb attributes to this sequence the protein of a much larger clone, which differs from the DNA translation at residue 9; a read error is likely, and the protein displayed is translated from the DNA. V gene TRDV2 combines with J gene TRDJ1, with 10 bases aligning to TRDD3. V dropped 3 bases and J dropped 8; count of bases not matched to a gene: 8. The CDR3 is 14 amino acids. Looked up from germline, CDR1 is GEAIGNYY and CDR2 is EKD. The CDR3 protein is CACDGLGDEGKLIF. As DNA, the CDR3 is TGTGCCTGTGACGGACTGGGGGATGAAGGAAAACTCATCTTT.

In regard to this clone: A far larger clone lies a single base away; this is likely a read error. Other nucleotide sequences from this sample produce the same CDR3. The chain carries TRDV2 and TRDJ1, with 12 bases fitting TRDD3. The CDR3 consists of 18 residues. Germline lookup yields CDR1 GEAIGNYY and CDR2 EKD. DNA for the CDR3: TGTGCCTGTGACACCGTGAGGCTGGGGGATACGTACACCGACAAACTCATCTTT. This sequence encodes CACDTVRLGDTYTDKLIF.

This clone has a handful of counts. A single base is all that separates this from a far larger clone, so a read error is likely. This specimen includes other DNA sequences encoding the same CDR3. This CDR3 reads CALGELSVMGDPEYTDKLIF. CDR3 DNA: TGTGCCCTTGGGGAACTTTCCGTGATGGGGGACCCCGAGTACACCGATAAACTCATCTTT. This rearrangement joins TRDV1 to TRDJ1; 7 bases match TRDD3. Germline V gives CDR1 TSWWSYY, CDR2 QGS. The CDR3 totals 20 residues.

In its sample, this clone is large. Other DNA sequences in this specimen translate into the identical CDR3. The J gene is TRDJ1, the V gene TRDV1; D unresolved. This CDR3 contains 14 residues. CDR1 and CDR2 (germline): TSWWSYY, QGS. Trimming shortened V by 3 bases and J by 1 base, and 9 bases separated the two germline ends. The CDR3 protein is CALGDGRGTDKLIF. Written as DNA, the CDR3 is TGTGCTCTTGGGGACGGGAGGGGCACCGATAAACTCATCTTT.

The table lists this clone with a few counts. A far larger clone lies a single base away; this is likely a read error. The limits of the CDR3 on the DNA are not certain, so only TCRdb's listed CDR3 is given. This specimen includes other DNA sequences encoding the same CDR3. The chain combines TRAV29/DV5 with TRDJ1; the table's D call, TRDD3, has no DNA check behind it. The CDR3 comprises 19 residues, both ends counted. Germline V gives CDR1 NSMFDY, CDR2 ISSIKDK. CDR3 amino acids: CSVLLCSGRDGAGLDKLIF.

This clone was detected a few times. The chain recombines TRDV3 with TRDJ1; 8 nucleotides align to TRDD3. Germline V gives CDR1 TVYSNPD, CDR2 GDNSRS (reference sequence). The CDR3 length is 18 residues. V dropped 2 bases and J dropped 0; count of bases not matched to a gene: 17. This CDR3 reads CAFGWRWGLLGDTDKLIF. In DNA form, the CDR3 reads TGTGCCTTTGGTTGGCGATGGGGCCTACTGGGGGACACCGATAAACTCATCTTT.

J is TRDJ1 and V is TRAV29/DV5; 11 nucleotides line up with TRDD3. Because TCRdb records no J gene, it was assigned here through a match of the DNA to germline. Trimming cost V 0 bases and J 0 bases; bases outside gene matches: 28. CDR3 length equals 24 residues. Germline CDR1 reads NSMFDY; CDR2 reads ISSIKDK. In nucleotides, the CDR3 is TGTGCAGCAAGCGCGCCTTCCCATTACGGGCAACCTACTGGGGGATATTTGGACACCGATAAACTCATCTTT. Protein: CAASAPSHYGQPTGGYLDTDKLIF.

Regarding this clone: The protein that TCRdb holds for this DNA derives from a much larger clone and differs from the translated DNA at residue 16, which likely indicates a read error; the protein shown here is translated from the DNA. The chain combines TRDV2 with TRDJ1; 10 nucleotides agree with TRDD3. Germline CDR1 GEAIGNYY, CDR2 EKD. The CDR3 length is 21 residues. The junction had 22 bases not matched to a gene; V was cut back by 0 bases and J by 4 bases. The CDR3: CACDTVGGYSKNSNYIDKLIF. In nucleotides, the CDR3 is TGTGCCTGTGACACCGTTGGGGGATACTCCAAAAATTCCAATTACATCGATAAACTCATCTTT.

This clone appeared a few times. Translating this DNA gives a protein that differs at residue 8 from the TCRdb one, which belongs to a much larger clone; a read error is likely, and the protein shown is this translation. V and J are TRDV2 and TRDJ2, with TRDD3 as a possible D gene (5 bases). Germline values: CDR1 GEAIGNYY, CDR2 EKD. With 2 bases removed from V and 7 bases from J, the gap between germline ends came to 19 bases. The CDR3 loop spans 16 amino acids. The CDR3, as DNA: TGTGCCTGTGACAGTGTAGAAGTTGGGGAGGGAGCACAACTCTTCTTT. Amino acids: CACDSVEVGEGAQLFF.